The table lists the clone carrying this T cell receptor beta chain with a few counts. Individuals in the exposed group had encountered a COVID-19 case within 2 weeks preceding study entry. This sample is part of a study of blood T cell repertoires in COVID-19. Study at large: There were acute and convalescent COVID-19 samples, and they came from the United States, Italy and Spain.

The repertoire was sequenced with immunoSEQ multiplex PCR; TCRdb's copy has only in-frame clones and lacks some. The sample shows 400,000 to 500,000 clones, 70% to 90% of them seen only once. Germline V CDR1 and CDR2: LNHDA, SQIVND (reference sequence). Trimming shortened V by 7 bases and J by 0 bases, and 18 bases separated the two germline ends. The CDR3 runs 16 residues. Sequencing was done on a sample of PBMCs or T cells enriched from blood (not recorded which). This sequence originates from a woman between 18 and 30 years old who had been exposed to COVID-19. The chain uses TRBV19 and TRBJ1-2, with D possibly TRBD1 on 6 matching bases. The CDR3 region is CASTPTGPQANYGYTF. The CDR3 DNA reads TGTGCCAGTACCCCGACAGGTCCCCAAGCTAACTATGGCTACACCTTC.